The 5 T cell receptor beta chains listed next were all sequenced from one sample in a study of spatial heterogeneity in lung cancer. Time point in this sample: blood at routine non-recurrence follow-up after resection. TCRdb analysed the 5' RACE reads with MiXCR anew, one entry per CDR3 protein. This table has approximately 41,000 distinct CDR3 sequences, about 10% appearing once. Sequences were derived from PBMCs, sampled at follow-up. These receptors all come from a female donor with early-stage non-small cell lung cancer.

V and J are TRBV20-1 and TRBJ1-2; tentatively, D is TRBD1 (5 bases). CDR1 DFQATT and CDR2 SNEGSKA come from the germline V gene (reference sequence). The CDR3 length is 15 residues. V was cut by 3 bases and J by 0 bases, with 14 bases left in between. The CDR3 is CSASPPGEANYGYTF. Here the CDR3 DNA reads TGCAGTGCTAGCCCCCCGGGGGAGGCTAACTATGGCTACACCTTC.

V usage is TRBV30 and J usage is TRBJ1-2, with TRBD1 as a possible D gene (5 bases). The CDR3 loop spans 16 amino acids. Germline V lookup: CDR1 GTSNPN, CDR2 SVGIG (reference sequence). Trimming stripped 0 bases from V and 3 bases from J, with 17 bases between. CDR3 sequence: CAWSVAQGRPDYGYTF. In DNA, the CDR3 is TGTGCCTGGAGTGTAGCCCAGGGTCGCCCAGACTATGGCTACACCTTC. Looking up the rest from reference TRBV30 and TRBJ1-2 gives the full variable domain: SQTIHQWPATLVQPVGSPLSLECTVEGTSNPNLYWYRQAAGRGLQLLFYSVGIGQISSEVPQNLSASRPQDRQFILSSKKLLLSDSGFYLCAWSVAQGRPDYGYTFGSGTRLTVV.

The gene calls are TRBV4-1 and TRBJ1-1; D is unresolved. The V gene's germline CDR1 is MGHRA and CDR2 YSYEKL. The CDR3 loop spans 17 amino acids. V was clipped by 4 bases and J by 1 base, with 19 bases between them. CDR3 sequence: CASSREAGRLGNTEAFF. Written as DNA, the CDR3 is TGCGCCAGCAGCCGAGAAGCCGGGAGACTGGGGAACACTGAAGCTTTCTTT.

The sample holds a few counts of this clonotype. This chain joins TRBV28 and TRBJ1-5, with TRBD1 as a possible D gene (5 bases). Germline assignment: CDR1 MDHEN and CDR2 SYDVKM. This CDR3 region has 14 residues. V lost 2 bases to trimming and J lost 10 bases, with 15 bases between them. The CDR3 here is CASSLGTGISPQHF. The CDR3 DNA is TGTGCCAGCAGTTTAGGGACCGGTATCAGCCCCCAGCATTTT.

This clonotype appeared a few times. The V and J genes are TRBV7-9 and TRBJ2-3; D unresolved. Germline CDR1 reads SEHNR; CDR2 reads FQNEAQ (reference sequence). Deletions cut 2 bases from V and 4 bases from J, with 4 bases between. The CDR3 runs to 12 residues. The CDR3 DNA reads TGTGCCAGCAGCTTAAGAGCAGATACGCAGTATTTT. The encoded protein is CASSLRADTQYF. Supplemented by reference TRBV7-9 and TRBJ2-3, the full variable domain reads DTGVSQNPRHKITKRGQNVTFRCDPISEHNRLYWYRQTLGQGPEFLTYFQNEAQLEKSRLLSDRFSAERPKGSFSTLEIQRTEQGDSAMYLCASSLRADTQYFGPGTRLTVL.